Described below is a single TCR beta chain sequence and its context. The target antigen is unknown. The library was made from cDNA and included unique molecular identifiers. The yield from roughly 1 to 10 million T cells was around 500,000 cDNA molecules in total. One entry per CDR3 protein results from TCRdb running MiXCR on the PCR reads. The sample shows 750,000 to 950,000 distinct CDR3 sequences, approximately 57% of them seen only once. This sample was taken from a study of post-analysis software for immune sequencing data. Looking at the study overall: Several disease courses (relapsing-remitting, secondary progressive and progressive-relapsing) of multiple sclerosis were included. The study's findings and limits: When the samples were clustered directly with F measure, those that had been prepared in the same batch showed strong co-clustering. Significantly lower normalized Chao1 diversity was seen in multiple sclerosis patients than in controls. TRBV5-6, TRBV5-1 and TRBV20-1 were among 4 or 5 TRBV segments more frequent in patients than controls.

This CDR3 has 15 amino acids. V was trimmed by 5 bases and J by 4 bases, leaving 12 bases between them. Per germline, CDR1 SGHTA and CDR2 FQGNSA. The sequenced sample consisted of blood. The J gene is TRBJ2-6, the V gene TRBV7-2; no reliable D call. This TCR came from a girl between 10 and 17 years old with multiple sclerosis. CDR3 sequence (DNA): TGTGCCAGCAGCCCAAGTTTGAGAGGGGCCAACGTCCTGACTTTC. The encoded protein is CASSPSLRGANVLTF. The complete variable domain, with remaining parts taken from reference TRBV7-2 and TRBJ2-6, reads GAGVSQSPSNKVTEKGKDVELRCDPISGHTALYWYRQSLGQGLEFLIYFQGNSAPDKSGLPSDRFSAERTGGSVSTLTIQRTQQEDSAVYLCASSPSLRGANVLTFGAGSRLTVL.